These T cell receptor beta chains were read from a single sample in a study of human T cells and chemical hapten exposure. TCRdb itself ran the RACE reads through MiXCR, one entry per CDR3 protein. Of tens of thousands of distinct CDR3 sequences in the sample, around 12% were seen once. The sample in question was whole blood, obtained in connection with sensitization to the hapten diphenylcyclopropenone (DPC). These receptors were obtained from a man aged 25-40 years with alopecia areata. Some clones in this sample may be carry-over from other donors' samples. CDR3s include the opening cysteine and the closing phenylalanine or tryptophan. D genes are given only for firm matches. Only some rows state a clone size, as once, few, many or a class for expanded clones.

.	TRBJ2-1	TRBV2	.	TGTGCCAGCAGTGACTACTACAATGAGCAGTTCTTC	CASSDYYNEQFF
.	TRBJ1-2	TRBV14	many	TGTGCCAGCAGCCAAGATCTTCACAGGCTCTATGGCTACACCTTC	CASSQDLHRLYGYTF
.	TRBJ2-7	TRBV28	few	TGTGCCAGCAGTCTCAATCGGGAGCAGTACTTC	CASSLNREQYF
.	TRBJ1-2	TRBV7-9	.	TGTGCCAGCAGCTTAGTCCCAGGGCCGAGAGGCTACACCTTC	CASSLVPGPRGYTF
TRBD1	TRBJ1-5	TRBV4-2	many	TGTGCCAGCAGCCAAGGTCAGGGGACAGGGACTTTTGGAAGCAATCAGCCCCAGCATTTT	CASSQGQGTGTFGSNQPQHF
TRBD1	TRBJ1-6	TRBV20-1	few	TGCAGTGCTAGAGATACAGGGGTCAATTCACCCCTCCACTTT	CSARDTGVNSPLHF
.	TRBJ2-5	TRBV5-4	many	TGTGCCAGCAGCCCAATGGGGGCAGGGGAAGAGACCCAGTACTTC	CASSPMGAGEETQYF
TRBD1	TRBJ1-4	TRBV4-2	few	TGTGCCAGCAGCCAAGCATACTCAGGGGGCGGGGAAAAACTGTTTTTT	CASSQAYSGGGEKLFF
TRBD2	TRBJ2-3	TRBV12-3/TRBV12-4	few	TGTGCCAGCAGTTCGACCGGGACTAGCGGCACAGATACGCAGTATTTT	CASSSTGTSGTDTQYF
TRBD1	TRBJ2-7	TRBV6-5	few	TGTGCCAGCAGTTCGGGACAGGGTAACTACGAGCAGTACTTC	CASSSGQGNYEQYF
.	TRBJ1-2	TRBV24-1	medium-sized	TGTGCCACCAGTGATGGGAGGAATGGCTACACCTTC	CATSDGRNGYTF
.	TRBJ2-7	TRBV4-3	few	TGCGCCAGCAGCCAAGAGGGTAGCGGAACCTACGAGCAGTACTTC	CASSQEGSGTYEQYF
.	TRBJ2-7	TRBV6-2/TRBV6-3	many	TGTGCCAGCAGTCGAGACTACGAGCAGTACTTC	CASSRDYEQYF
.	TRBJ1-4	TRBV7-9	.	TGTGCCAGCAGCTTAGGGGGTTACCGTGCGGTGGAAAAACTGTTTTTT	CASSLGGYRAVEKLFF
.	TRBJ2-1	TRBV6-6	many	TGTGCCAGCAGTCCCAAGGATGAGCAGTTCTTC	CASSPKDEQFF
.	TRBJ2-7	TRBV28	.	TGTGCCAGCAGTAAACAGCCCTACGAGCAGTACTTC	CASSKQPYEQYF
.	TRBJ2-7	TRBV28	.	TGTGCCAGCCCCCCGAGAGGGGCGGTCATTTACGAGCAGTACTTC	CASPPRGAVIYEQYF
TRBD2	TRBJ2-3	TRBV5-5	many	TGTGCCAGCAGCCTTAGCGGGGGGGCATCAGATACGCAGTATTTT	CASSLSGGASDTQYF
TRBD1	TRBJ2-1	TRBV15	many	TGTGCCACCAGCTTACGTCGGGACAGTGGGTTGAATGAGCAGTTCTTC	CATSLRRDSGLNEQFF
.	TRBJ2-2	TRBV5-1	.	TGCGCCAGCTGTTGGAGTACCGGGGAGCTGTTTTTT	CASCWSTGELFF
TRBD1	TRBJ1-2	TRBV29-1	.	TGCAGCGTTGACGACAGGGGAATGGGCGACACCTTC	CSVDDRGMGDTF
TRBD1	TRBJ2-2	TRBV28	few	TGTGCCAGCAGTAGGACAGGGGGCACCGGGGAGCTGTTTTTT	CASSRTGGTGELFF
TRBD1	TRBJ2-1	TRBV6-5	few	TGTGCCAGCAGTATCCTGGGACAGGGTGGGGGCAATGAGCAGTTCTTC	CASSILGQGGGNEQFF
.	TRBJ2-7	TRBV29-1	.	TGCAGCGTTGATACAGGTTATGAGCAGTACTTC	CSVDTGYEQYF
.	TRBJ2-7	TRBV5-1	few	TGCGCCAGCAGCTTGACCGACCGGGAGCAGTACTTC	CASSLTDREQYF
.	TRBJ2-1	TRBV5-4	few	TGTGCCAGCAGCCGGACGGCAAACAATGAGCAGTTCTTC	CASSRTANNEQFF
.	TRBJ1-2	TRBV9	many	TGTGCCAGCAGCGCTAATCAGGACAGCCTCAACTATGGCTACACCTTC	CASSANQDSLNYGYTF
.	TRBJ2-3	TRBV20-1	.	TGCAGTGCAACGATAGATACGCAGTATTTT	CSATIDTQYF
TRBD1	TRBJ1-1	TRBV7-9	many	TGTGCCAGCAGCTTGGGACAGGAAAACACTGAAGCTTTCTTT	CASSLGQENTEAFF
.	TRBJ2-1	TRBV6-2/TRBV6-3	.	TGTGCCAGCAGTCCTCCTACGGACTATCTTTCCTACAATGAGCAGTTCTTC	CASSPPTDYLSYNEQFF
.	TRBJ2-7	TRBV28	.	TGTGCCAGCAGCCTCCGGGATGACGAGCAGTACTTC	CASSLRDDEQYF
.	TRBJ1-5	TRBV5-1	many	TGCGCCAGCAGCCCGGAGGGTCATAGCAATCAGCCCCAGCATTTT	CASSPEGHSNQPQHF
.	TRBJ2-2	TRBV6-1	few	TGTGCCAGCTGGGGGACCGGGGAGCTGTTTTTT	CASWGTGELFF
.	TRBJ2-7	TRBV28	.	TGTGCCAGCAGCTCCTCAGACAGGCCACCCTACGAGCAGTACTTC	CASSSSDRPPYEQYF
.	TRBJ1-5	TRBV4-2	.	TGTGCCAGCAGCCCCAGCGACAATCAGCCCCAGCATTTT	CASSPSDNQPQHF
TRBD1	TRBJ1-6	TRBV5-1	many	TGCGCCAGCAGCTCGAGCTTCGGGACAGGGGAGACCTATAATTCACCCCTCCACTTT	CASSSSFGTGETYNSPLHF
TRBD1	TRBJ2-7	TRBV12-3/TRBV12-4	few	TGTGCCAGCAGTTGGTTTGGGAGAGGGACAGTCTCCTACGAGCAGTACTTC	CASSWFGRGTVSYEQYF
.	TRBJ2-1	TRBV7-6	.	TGTGCCAGCAGCTATGGTGATGAGCAGTTCTTC	CASSYGDEQFF
TRBD1	TRBJ2-5	TRBV12-3/TRBV12-4	many	TGTGCCAGCAGTCGGACAGGGGCACAAGAGACCCAGTACTTC	CASSRTGAQETQYF
.	TRBJ1-1	TRBV12-5	few	TGTGCTAGTGGTTTAGAGGGGAACACTGAAGCTTTCTTT	CASGLEGNTEAFF
TRBD1	TRBJ2-5	TRBV7-8	few	TGTGCCAGCAGCTCGAGACAGGGGGCCGGAGAGACCCAGTACTTC	CASSSRQGAGETQYF
.	TRBJ1-6	TRBV28	few	TGTGCCAGCAGCCCCCCCCGGGGACCCCTCCACTTT	CASSPPRGPLHF
TRBD2	TRBJ2-3	TRBV29-1	many	TGCAGCGTTACAAGCCGGGGGGGCCGCGATAATACGCAGTATTTT	CSVTSRGGRDNTQYF
TRBD2	TRBJ2-5	TRBV7-3	many	TGTGCCAGCAGCTTAAAAGGGACTAGGCAAGAGACCCAGTACTTC	CASSLKGTRQETQYF
TRBD2	TRBJ2-1	TRBV7-3	many	TGTGCCAGCAGCAATTTGAAGCGGGGAGAGCAGTTCTTC	CASSNLKRGEQFF
.	TRBJ1-1	TRBV5-1	few	TGCGCCAGCAGTAGGGAGCTGAACACTGAAGCTTTCTTT	CASSRELNTEAFF
.	TRBJ1-6	TRBV7-2	.	TGTGCCAGCAGCCCTCCGAGGACCGCGCCCCTCCACTTT	CASSPPRTAPLHF
.	TRBJ1-1	TRBV11-1	.	TGTGCCAGCAGCTTATCAAGGGGGATGGGGACTGAAGCTTTCTTT	CASSLSRGMGTEAFF
.	TRBJ1-2	TRBV7-2	.	TGTGCCAGCAGCTCCGGTGCGGTTAACTATGGCTACACCTTC	CASSSGAVNYGYTF
.	TRBJ2-7	TRBV12-3/TRBV12-4	.	TGTGCCAGCAGTACCAGGGGTCTAGGGGCCTACGAGCAGTACTTC	CASSTRGLGAYEQYF
.	TRBJ2-2	TRBV7-9	.	TGTGCCAGCAGCTCCCCCCCCGGGGAGCTGTTTTTT	CASSSPPGELFF
.	TRBJ1-1	TRBV7-2	.	TGTGCCAGCAGCTTTCGTCAGACAGTTGAAGCTTTCTTT	CASSFRQTVEAFF
.	TRBJ1-1	TRBV5-1	.	TGCGCCACCCACCGGGGAACGGGGGACACTGAAGCTTTCTTT	CATHRGTGDTEAFF
.	TRBJ2-5	TRBV13	many	TGTGCCAGCAGCCCGAGGCCGGGACTTACTGATACCCAGTACTTC	CASSPRPGLTDTQYF
.	TRBJ2-7	TRBV28	many	TGTGCCAGCAACCACAGGGCCTACGAGCAGTACTTC	CASNHRAYEQYF
.	TRBJ2-7	TRBV7-9	few	TGTGCCAGCAGCTTAATCCCTGGTGCCTCCTACGAGCAGTACTTC	CASSLIPGASYEQYF
.	TRBJ1-2	TRBV7-8	many	TGTGCCAGCAGCTTAGCCAGCGGGGGCTTCGAAGGCTACACCTTC	CASSLASGGFEGYTF